This T cell receptor (beta chain) was identified in a study of shared clonotypes between healthy human individuals (dated by TCRdb to the early 2020s). Context from the whole study: A few men and a couple of women, aged 18 to 49 years, made up the cohort. Each donor's leukapheresis produced roughly between about 0.9 and 9.5 billion PBMCs. For each donor, CD4 naive and CD4 memory were each run on three plates, CD8 naive on two plates, and CD8 memory on one plate. Libraries were prepared and TCR repertoires were sequenced by different laboratories using diverse techniques, in order to increase sequencing depth and limit assay-specific biases. Blood TCR repertoires of 5 or 6 healthy adults were deeply sequenced to estimate repertoire size and the extent of clonotype sharing between individuals.

Donors were healthy HIV-negative adults with no recently reported acute infections or vaccinations. Every donor was a Caucasian adult residing in Nashville, Tennessee, USA. CD4+ T cells were enriched through magnetic negative selection, after which naive cells were positively selected on CD45RA and the remaining negative fraction served as the memory subset. Blood was collected by leukapheresis, and PBMCs were isolated by Ficoll-Histopaque density gradient centrifugation and then cryopreserved in liquid nitrogen vapor phase. Analytical flow cytometry was used to check the purity and quantity of every magnetically sorted T cell population. Genomic DNA was isolated from every sorted fraction and measured by UV absorbance on a Nanodrop 2000c. Using the deep immunoSEQ assay, TCR CDR3 regions were amplified from genomic DNA by multiplex PCR. For each cell subset, the extracted genomic DNA was distributed evenly across all wells of several immunoSEQ 96-well plates, and each plate served as one replicate. For sorted subsets, each replicate PCR was loaded with approximately 0.2 ug genomic DNA, equivalent to 25,000 to 30,000 T cell genomes. Purified libraries were measured with a Qubit 3.0 fluorometer, size-checked on a Bioanalyzer 2100, and measured again with the KAPA Library Quantification kit. A separate single-read 150-cycle Illumina NextSeq 550 flow cell was used to sequence each immunoSEQ 96-well plate. Per the original workflow: Because only junctional sequences without quality scores were contained in the immunoSEQ output, filtering matching that applied to full-length reads could not be performed. To assign V/J genes and CDR3, sequences were annotated against IMGT germline references using PyIR, a Python wrapper for IgBLAST v1.9. Reads were filtered out if the reads had weak V/J assignments (E-value above 1e-6), no CDR3, stop codons, out-of-frame junctions, or ambiguous translated residues. V3J clonotypes were defined as sequences sharing an identical inferred V gene, J gene, and CDR3 amino acid sequence. Percentage overlap between repertoires was computed as shared unique clonotypes divided by the size of the smaller repertoire. RTK rarefaction, the Chao1 estimator, and Recon v2.1 estimates of unobserved clonotypes were used to assess repertoire richness. For all TCRbeta clonotypes obtained by the gDNA method from several donors, generation probabilities were computed with OLGA. TCRdb mirrors the immuneACCESS table, restricted to in-frame sequences. Some clones are absent from its copies; in checked studies, under half trace to an unresolved V gene, and the reason for the others is unknown. V and J calls and clone size are copied from that table; D and trimming were computed from the DNA. This sample comprises approximately 2.1 million clones, 85% to 95% of them detected only once. About 0.37% of the sample goes to the ten largest clones.

V lost 3 bases and J lost 2 bases, and the count of bases not matched to a germline gene is 6. Sequences LGHNA (CDR1) and YSLEER (CDR2) are obtained from the germline V gene. The CDR3 measures 15 amino acids from cysteine to phenylalanine. Only the CDR3 portion is preserved as DNA: 45 bases, with reading frame beginning at the first base. As for this clone: There is no known antigen for this receptor. No quality values exist for individual bases; no much larger clone is one base distant.

The study at large found these results: Pairwise subsampling led to the expectation that sequencing depth would affect the degree of clonotype sharing among donors. Clonotypes shared by all four sorted-subset donors showed higher generation probabilities than non-shared clonotypes. The small number of donors limited the genetic and exposure-history diversity represented. Sampling was limited to blood, and TCR repertoires in tissue likely differ from TCR repertoires in blood. Sharing across four donors was observed for around 5% of naive CD4, under 4% of naive CD8, over 2% of memory CD4, and about 0.38% of memory CD8 clonotypes. Larger estimated clonotype richness was generally found for naive subsets than for memory subsets. Even with the large sequencing depth, rarefaction of the sorted-subset datasets indicated that sequencing was incomplete.

Sample: naive CD4+ T cells from PBMCs. Per the publication, the cell subset or site label means: CD45RA+ positively selected. The sequence came from a young man in good health. Some clones in this sample may be carry-over from other donors' samples. Recombination joined TRBV4-3 with TRBJ1-1, with 7 bases matching TRBD1. The bases read TGCGCCAGCAGCCAGGCCGGGACAGTCAACACTGAAGCTTTCTTT. The encoded protein is CASSQAGTVNTEAFF.